A single sample is the source of the 24 T cell receptor beta chains below, sequenced in a study of T cell repertoires and Cas9 in healthy adults. Here immunoSEQ multiplex PCR was the method, and the copy in TCRdb shows in-frame clones only, minus some. This sample has more than 20,000 clones, with 85% to 95% found just once. The sample taken for sequencing was CD4+ effector T cells (CD127+, CD25-, CD137-, CD154-) from PBMCs; culture status not recorded. Receptors originate from a human donor in good health.

The chain joins TRBV10-2 to TRBJ2-5, with TRBD1 as a possible D gene (6 bases). This CDR3 contains 14 residues. Germline V lookup: CDR1 WSHSY, CDR2 SAAADI. The V end was cut by 3 bases, the J end by 5 bases, with 13 bases between. This chain's CDR3 is CASSDGGSWETQYF. CDR3 bases: TGCGCCAGCAGTGATGGGGGCAGTTGGGAGACCCAGTACTTC.

On this clone itself: Other DNA sequences in the sample encode the same CDR3. This chain uses TRBV18 with TRBJ2-3; D unclear. CDR3 size: 13 residues. CDR1 is KGHSH, CDR2 LQKENI, per germline. V lost 0 bases, J lost 0 bases, and 1 base lay in between. DNA of the CDR3: TGTGCCAGCTCACCACCAAGCACAGATACGCAGTATTTT. Translated: CASSPPSTDTQYF.

The chain is built from TRBV7-9 and TRBJ1-5; D is undetermined. CDR1 is SEHNR, CDR2 FQNEAQ, per germline (reference sequence). V was shortened by 8 bases and J by 5 bases, with 10 bases between the two germline ends. This CDR3 region has 12 residues. CDR3 coding DNA: TGTGCCAGCGCAATAGGTGATCAGCCCCAGCATTTT. It codes for CASAIGDQPQHF.

The CDR3 coding sequence is TGTGCCAGCAGCTTACGGGGGGCGGGCGACACTGAAGCTTTCTTT. It encodes CASSLRGAGDTEAFF. The chain carries TRBV11-2 and TRBJ1-1, with D tentatively TRBD1 (6 bases). The V gene lost 2 bases and the J gene lost 3 bases, with 13 bases spanning the gap. This CDR3 is built from 15 residues. Germline-derived CDR1 and CDR2 are SGHAT and FQNNGV.

The chain recombines TRBV5-1 with TRBJ2-3; 11 positions match TRBD2. CDR3 length: 15 amino acids. Germline V gene data show CDR1 as SGHRS and CDR2 as YFSETQ. After removal of 2 bases from V and 6 bases from J, the junction contained 5 bases not matched to a gene. This chain's CDR3 is CASSFSGGAGDTQYF. The CDR3 region has the DNA TGCGCCAGCAGCTTTAGCGGGGGGGCCGGGGATACGCAGTATTTT.

The gene calls are TRBV30 and TRBJ2-7, with D hard to call. Germline V gene data show CDR1 as GTSNPN and CDR2 as SVGIG (reference sequence). Trimming cost V 0 bases and J 4 bases, with 7 bases left between them. This CDR3 is 12 amino acids long. The CDR3 DNA reads as TGTGCCTGGAGTGTGCACGGGTACGAGCAGTACTTC. Translated: CAWSVHGYEQYF.

J is TRBJ1-1 and V is TRBV7-8, with 7 positions matching TRBD1. CDR3 size: 15 residues. V was pared by 5 bases and J by 2 bases, with 8 bases of the junction left unmatched. Germline CDR1 is SGHVS and CDR2 is FQNEAQ. DNA for the CDR3: TGTGCCAGCAGCCCTAGGCGGACAGGAAACACTGAAGCTTTCTTT. Translating it yields CASSPRRTGNTEAFF. Full variable domain (rest looked up from reference TRBV7-8 and TRBJ1-1): GAGVSQSPRYKVAKRGQDVALRCDPISGHVSLFWYQQALGQGPEFLTYFQNEAQLDKSGLPSDRFFAERPEGSVSTLKIQRTQQEDSAVYLCASSPRRTGNTEAFFGQGTRLTVV.

This chain links TRBV5-4 with TRBJ1-2; no firm D call. Germline CDR1 is SGHNT and CDR2 is YYREEE (reference sequence). The CDR3 runs to 18 residues. V was clipped by 2 bases and J by 4 bases, with 24 bases between them. The DNA for the CDR3 is TGTGCCAGCAGCTTCCTCAGCTTAAATCTTTCGGCGGGCTATGGCTACACCTTC. Its protein is CASSFLSLNLSAGYGYTF.

This chain connects TRBV18 to TRBJ2-7; a weak D match, TRBD2 (6 bases). The V gene lost 2 bases and the J gene lost 7 bases, with 24 bases spanning the gap. Germline V lookup: CDR1 KGHSH, CDR2 LQKENI. The CDR3 length is 17 residues. The CDR3 DNA is TGTGCCAGCTCACCAAGGGACTCGGGCAGTCCAAAAACGGAGCAGTACTTC. This translates into CASSPRDSGSPKTEQYF. The full variable domain, rest sourced from reference TRBV18 and TRBJ2-7, is NAGVMQNPRHLVRRRGQEARLRCSPMKGHSHVYWYRQLPEEGLKFMVYLQKENIIDESGMPKERFSAEFPKEGPSILRIQQVVRGDSAAYFCASSPRDSGSPKTEQYFGPGTRLTVT.

This chain links TRBV5-1 with TRBJ2-1; TRBD2 matches at 12 bases. J was trimmed by 7 bases and V by 4 bases; bases with no gene match: 6. This CDR3 is 15 amino acids long. Looked up from germline, CDR1 is SGHRS and CDR2 is YFSETQ. Here the CDR3 DNA reads TGCGCCAGCAGCGGACTAGCGGGACCGGCGAATGAGCAGTTCTTC. As protein: CASSGLAGPANEQFF.

The gene calls are TRBV30 and TRBJ2-1; tentatively, D is TRBD2 (5 bases). Germline CDR1 and CDR2: GTSNPN and SVGIG (reference sequence). The V gene lost 4 bases and the J gene lost 8 bases, with 12 bases spanning the gap. The CDR3 sequence is 12 residues long. The CDR3 DNA follows: TGTGCCTGGAAAAGCGGTAGGGATGAGCAGTTCTTC. Its translation: CAWKSGRDEQFF.

The chain is built from TRBV28 and TRBJ2-3; a possible D gene is TRBD2 (5 bases). Germline CDR1 is MDHEN and CDR2 is SYDVKM. V was trimmed by 5 bases and J by 6 bases, leaving 12 bases between them. The CDR3 spans 13 residues. The CDR3 nucleotides are TGTGCCAGCAGTACCCCAGGACTTGATACGCAGTATTTT. This codes for CASSTPGLDTQYF.

V and J are TRBV30 and TRBJ2-1; D is undetermined. Per germline, CDR1 GTSNPN and CDR2 SVGIG (reference sequence). Trimming pared 0 bases from V and 3 bases from J, leaving 12 bases between. The CDR3 runs to 15 residues. This chain's CDR3 is CAWSVIGIGYNEQFF. The CDR3 bases are TGTGCCTGGAGTGTAATAGGGATTGGCTACAATGAGCAGTTCTTC.

This clone was counted a single time. The gene calls are TRBV25-1 and TRBJ1-4, with D perhaps TRBD1 (5 bases). Germline V gives CDR1 MGHDK, CDR2 SYGVNS. This CDR3 is built from 14 residues. The V and J ends lost 2 bases and 5 bases respectively, with 9 bases between them. The CDR3 DNA follows: TGTGCCAGCAGTGAACAGGGAAAAAATGAAAAACTGTTTTTT. It codes for CASSEQGKNEKLFF.

J is TRBJ1-4 and V is TRBV7-4; D may be TRBD1 (6 bases). Germline V CDR1 and CDR2: SGHVT, SQSDAQ. The CDR3 is 15 amino acids. V was pared by 1 base and J by 7 bases, with 13 bases between. The CDR3 sequence is CASSLVQGWPEKLFF. The CDR3 region has the DNA TGTGCCAGCAGCTTAGTTCAGGGGTGGCCTGAAAAACTGTTTTTT.

This chain links TRBV19 with TRBJ2-1; 8 bases agree with TRBD2. The V and J ends lost 7 bases and 0 bases, in that order; junction bases with no gene match: 5. The CDR3 is 15 residues long. CDR1 and CDR2 from the germline V gene are LNHDA and SQIVND (reference sequence). The CDR3 bases are TGTGCCAGTACCCCGGGGGGGGGCTCCTACAATGAGCAGTTCTTC. This gives the protein CASTPGGGSYNEQFF.

V usage is TRBV18 and J usage is TRBJ2-7; the D is unclear. CDR1 is KGHSH, CDR2 LQKENI, per germline. Trimming cost V 1 base and J 2 bases, with 9 bases left between them. The CDR3 extends over 14 amino acids. As DNA, the CDR3 is TGTGCCAGCTCACCACGAACAGCAACCTACGAGCAGTACGTC. It codes for CASSPRTATYEQYV.

The V gene is TRBV5-6, the J gene TRBJ1-2, with D unresolved. Looked up from germline, CDR1 is SGHDT and CDR2 is YYEEEE. CDR3 size: 15 residues. Trimming stripped 0 bases from V and 4 bases from J, with 13 bases between. The CDR3: CASSLARVFFYGYTF. The CDR3 DNA is TGTGCCAGCAGCTTGGCAAGGGTCTTCTTCTATGGCTACACCTTC.

This clone has only one observation. The V gene is TRBV4-1, the J gene TRBJ1-2; a weak D match, TRBD1 (5 bases). The CDR3 length is 16 residues. Germline lookup yields CDR1 MGHRA and CDR2 YSYEKL. V lost 2 bases and J lost 5, with 18 bases in between. The CDR3: CASSQPSAGGGYGYTF. The DNA of the CDR3 is TGCGCCAGCAGCCAACCGTCGGCGGGGGGGGGTTATGGCTACACCTTC.

This clone appeared once. The chain combines TRBV6-5 with TRBJ1-6; D call uncertain. The germline CDR1 and CDR2 sequences are MNHEY and SVGAGI. V lost 9 bases, J lost 6 bases, and 18 bases lay in between. The CDR3 spans 15 residues. The CDR3 here is CASRITVDPNSPLHF. The CDR3 DNA follows: TGTGCCAGTAGAATAACGGTAGATCCTAATTCACCCCTCCACTTT.

V is TRBV29-1 and J is TRBJ1-3; D is uncertain. CDR3 length: 11 residues. CDR1 SQVTM and CDR2 ANQGSEA come from the germline V gene. The germline V and J ends were trimmed by 4 bases and 0 bases, with 1 base remaining between them. CDR3 DNA: TGCAGCGTTGGCTCTGGAAACACCATATATTTT. It yields the protein CSVGSGNTIYF.

The rearrangement uses TRBV9 and TRBJ1-3; D is ambiguous. The CDR3 is 15 amino acids. The germline CDR1 and CDR2 sequences are SGDLS and YYNGEE. Trimming took off 0 bases at V and 4 bases at J, with 11 bases between the two ends. CDR3 loop: CASSVDRPPGNTIYF. CDR3 nucleotide sequence: TGTGCCAGCAGCGTAGACCGACCTCCCGGAAACACCATATATTTT.

The V call is TRBV7-2, the J call TRBJ1-1; D is unresolved. This CDR3 region has 13 residues. The V end was cut by 2 bases, the J end by 0 bases, with 4 bases between. The germline V gene has CDR1 SGHTA and CDR2 FQGNSA. The CDR3 DNA is TGTGCCAGCAGCTTATACGTGAACACTGAAGCTTTCTTT. Encoded protein: CASSLYVNTEAFF.

Notes on this clone: Other DNA sequences from this sample encode an identical CDR3 as well. This rearrangement joins TRBV5-1 to TRBJ2-7; TRBD2 aligns across 11 bases. Germline V gene sequence: CDR1 SGHRS, CDR2 YFSETQ. Trimming removed 0 bases from V and 2 bases from J; junction bases left unmatched: 1. This CDR3 contains 15 residues. CDR3 nucleotides: TGCGCCAGCAGCTTGGGTAGCGGGGGGGCCTACGAGCAGTACTTC. Encoded protein: CASSLGSGGAYEQYF. Using reference TRBV5-1 and TRBJ2-7 for the parts outside the CDR3, the full variable domain is KAGVTQTPRYLIKTRGQQVTLSCSPISGHRSVSWYQQTPGQGLQFLFEYFSETQRNKGNFPGRFSGRQFSNSRSEMNVSTLELGDSALYLCASSLGSGGAYEQYFGPGTRLTVT.